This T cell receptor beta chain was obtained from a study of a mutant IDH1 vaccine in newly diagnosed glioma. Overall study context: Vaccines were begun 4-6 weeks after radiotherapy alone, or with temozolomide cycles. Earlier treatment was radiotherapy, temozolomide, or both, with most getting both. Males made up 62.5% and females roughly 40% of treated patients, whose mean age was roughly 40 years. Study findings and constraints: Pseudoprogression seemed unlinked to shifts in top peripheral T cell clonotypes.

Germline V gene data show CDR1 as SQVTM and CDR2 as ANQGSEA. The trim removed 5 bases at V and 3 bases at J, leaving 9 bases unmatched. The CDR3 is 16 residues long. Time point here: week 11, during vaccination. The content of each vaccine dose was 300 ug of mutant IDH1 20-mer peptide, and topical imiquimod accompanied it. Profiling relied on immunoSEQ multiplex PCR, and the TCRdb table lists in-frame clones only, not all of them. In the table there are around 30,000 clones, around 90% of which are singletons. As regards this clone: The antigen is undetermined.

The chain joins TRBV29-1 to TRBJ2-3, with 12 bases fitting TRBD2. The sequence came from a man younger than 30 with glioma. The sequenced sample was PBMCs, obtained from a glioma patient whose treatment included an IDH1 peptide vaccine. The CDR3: CSVQGKTSGSTDTQYF. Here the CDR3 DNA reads TGCAGCGTTCAAGGGAAGACTAGCGGGAGTACAGATACGCAGTATTTT.